Sequencing of this TCR beta chain was carried out in a study of shared clonotypes between healthy human individuals. Overall study findings and caveats: Richness estimates generally favored naive over memory subsets.

Remarks on this clone: The target antigen is unknown.

CD8 cells classed as naive were CD45RO-negative and positively selected for CCR7, excluding terminally differentiated effector memory CD45RA+ cells. It was at deep level that the assay was run. Clones were read by immunoSEQ multiplex PCR, and TCRdb kept only the in-frame ones, dropping some. The table records about 2 million clones, about 95% of them present only once. V trimming: 4 bases; J trimming: 0 bases; junction bases outside the gene matches: 6. CDR3 length: 16 residues. Germline lookup yields CDR1 MNHNS and CDR2 SASEGT. The sequenced sample consisted of naive CD8+ T cells sorted from blood. The origin of this receptor is a man younger than 35 in good health. V usage is TRBV6-1 and J usage is TRBJ1-5; 7 nucleotides line up with TRBD1. The CDR3 region has the DNA TGTGCCAGCAGTGTAGACAGGGCCTATAGCAATCAGCCCCAGCATTTT. Encoded protein: CASSVDRAYSNQPQHF.